Below are 16 T cell receptor beta chains sequenced from a single sample in a study of brain T cells in children with intractable seizures. TCRdb keeps only in-frame clones here, not all; method: immunoSEQ multiplex PCR. This table holds several thousand clones, approximately 72% found once. Only cases whose brain tissue showed the highest T cell transcript signatures were sequenced. The sample in question was resected brain tissue, obtained at surgery. Every receptor here comes from a girl aged 2-15 years with Rasmussen encephalitis and intractable seizures.

The gene calls are TRBV2 and TRBJ2-7; D is possibly TRBD2 (6 bases). Germline CDR1 SNHLY, CDR2 FYNNEI. V was shortened by 6 bases and J by 1 base, with 13 bases between the two germline ends. The CDR3 loop spans 14 amino acids. The CDR3 DNA sequence: TGTGCCAGCAGAATCAGCGGGTATTCCTACGAGCAGTACTTC. It yields the protein CASRISGYSYEQYF.

The chain recombines TRBV6-5 with TRBJ2-1; D remains ambiguous. Trimming stripped 6 bases from V and 10 bases from J, with 13 bases between. The germline V gene has CDR1 MNHEY and CDR2 SVGAGI. The CDR3 totals 12 residues. For the CDR3, the DNA is TGTGCCAGCAGCACCTTAGACGGGGAGCAGTTCTTC. Translation: CASSTLDGEQFF.

J is TRBJ2-1 and V is TRBV6-1; no reliable D call. Trimming removed 3 bases at V and 1 base at J, with 7 bases between. Germline lookup yields CDR1 MNHNS and CDR2 SASEGT. The CDR3 consists of 14 residues. The CDR3 region is CASSDLLSYNEQFF. CDR3 DNA: TGTGCCAGCAGTGATCTCCTATCCTACAATGAGCAGTTCTTC.

The V and J genes are TRBV10-2 and TRBJ2-5; D might be TRBD2 (6 bases). Deletions cut 6 bases from V and 4 bases from J, with 12 bases between. This CDR3 spans 13 amino acids. Germline CDR1 reads WSHSY; CDR2 reads SAAADI. CDR3 nucleotides: TGCGCCAGCAGCCTGATAGCGGCAGAGACCCAGTACTTC. Translating gives CASSLIAAETQYF.

A single count supports this clone. The chain combines TRBV2 with TRBJ1-1; weak D call: TRBD1 (6 bases). This CDR3 is 13 amino acids long. Between the trimmed V and J ends, which lost 1 base and 4 bases, there was a span of 7 bases. Germline loops: CDR1 SNHLY, CDR2 FYNNEI. Written as DNA, the CDR3 is TGTGCCAGCAGTGAAGTACAGGGCACTGAAGCTTTCTTT. This sequence encodes CASSEVQGTEAFF.

This clone was detected a few times. The rearrangement joins TRBV7-9 to TRBJ2-3, with D perhaps matching TRBD1 (6 bases). The CDR3 is made up of 15 amino acids. Germline V gene lookup returns CDR1 SEHNR and CDR2 FQNEAQ (reference sequence). V shed 8 bases and J shed 0 bases, with 15 bases lying between them. CDR3 in amino acids: CASRPKGGSTDTQYF. CDR3 coding DNA: TGTGCCAGCCGCCCCAAAGGGGGTAGCACAGATACGCAGTATTTT.

This rearrangement joins TRBV29-1 to TRBJ1-1, with 9 bases fitting TRBD1. Germline lookup yields CDR1 SQVTM and CDR2 ANQGSEA. The CDR3 is 13 residues long. V shed 5 bases, J shed 5 bases, and the junction held 6 bases outside the gene matches. Here the CDR3 reads CSVRTGVGTEAFF. The DNA for the CDR3 is TGCAGCGTTAGGACAGGGGTTGGGACTGAAGCTTTCTTT.

V usage is TRBV7-2 and J usage is TRBJ2-7; no firm D call. CDR1 SGHTA and CDR2 FQGNSA come from the germline V gene. Trimming took off 1 base at V and 0 bases at J, with 4 bases between the two ends. This CDR3 is built from 13 residues. The CDR3 sequence is CASSLDPSYEQYF. CDR3 coding DNA: TGTGCCAGCAGCTTAGATCCCTCCTACGAGCAGTACTTC. Full variable domain (remainder filled in from reference TRBV7-2 and TRBJ2-7): GAGVSQSPSNKVTEKGKDVELRCDPISGHTALYWYRQSLGQGLEFLIYFQGNSAPDKSGLPSDRFSAERTGGSVSTLTIQRTQQEDSAVYLCASSLDPSYEQYFGPGTRLTVT.

This clone was detected a few times. The CDR3 DNA reads as TGTGCCAGCAGTGAATTGGGCACTGAAGCTTTCTTT. This gives the protein CASSELGTEAFF. The V gene is TRBV25-1, the J gene TRBJ1-1, with D unclear. This CDR3 region has 12 residues. Germline V gene sequence: CDR1 MGHDK, CDR2 SYGVNS. Trimming left V 1 base short and J 4 bases short, with 4 bases between.

The gene calls are TRBV5-6 and TRBJ2-3, with unresolved D. V was clipped by 0 bases and J by 3 bases, with 2 bases between them. CDR3 size: 12 residues. CDR1 is SGHDT and CDR2 is YYEEEE in the germline V gene. The CDR3 DNA reads TGTGCCAGCAGCTTGGTTACAGATACGCAGTATTTT. It specifies CASSLVTDTQYF.

This clone has just one count. The chain carries TRBV6-6 and TRBJ1-1; TRBD1 might be the D (5 bases). CDR3 size: 15 residues. The V gene's germline CDR1 is MNHNY and CDR2 SVGAGI (reference sequence). Trimming shortened V by 2 bases and J by 5 bases, and 15 bases separated the two germline ends. The CDR3, as DNA: TGTGCCAGCAGTTACGGCGGGGACCTGCCTACTGAAGCTTTCTTT. Amino acid sequence: CASSYGGDLPTEAFF.

The chain recombines TRBV14 with TRBJ2-2; possibly TRBD1 for D (6 bases). V dropped 9 bases and J dropped 3 bases, with 14 bases sitting between them. Germline V gene data show CDR1 as SGHDN and CDR2 as FVKESK. The CDR3 is 14 amino acids. CDR3 in amino acids: CASSNRAYTGELFF. Here the CDR3 DNA reads TGTGCCAGTAGCAACAGGGCTTACACCGGGGAGCTGTTTTTT.

The chain has TRBV19 and TRBJ1-5, with D uncertain. V gave up 7 bases and J gave up 7 bases, with 14 bases separating them. The germline gives CDR1 LNHDA, CDR2 SQIVND (reference sequence). The CDR3 is 13 residues long. The CDR3 loop is CASTKVGGQPQHF. The CDR3 DNA reads TGTGCCAGTACCAAAGTTGGAGGACAGCCCCAGCATTTT.

The V gene is TRBV9, the J gene TRBJ2-5, with TRBD1 identical over 7 bases. This CDR3 has 16 amino acids. The junction had 14 bases not matched to a gene; V was cut back by 4 bases and J by 5 bases. Germline V gene sequence: CDR1 SGDLS, CDR2 YYNGEE. CDR3 coding DNA: TGTGCCAGCAGCCTTAGAGGAACAGGGGTGAGGGAGACCCAGTACTTC. Amino acids: CASSLRGTGVRETQYF.

This sequence joins TRBV2 and TRBJ2-7, with no clear D. Trimming pared 7 bases from V and 7 bases from J, leaving 20 bases between. The CDR3 runs 14 residues. The germline CDR1 and CDR2 sequences are SNHLY and FYNNEI. This chain's CDR3 is CASKQLDSPGEQYF. DNA for the CDR3: TGTGCCAGCAAGCAACTGGATTCGCCTGGAGAGCAGTACTTC.

The chain joins TRBV12-3 or TRBV12-4 to TRBJ1-6; a weak D match, TRBD1 (6 bases). CDR3 length: 13 amino acids. Trimming removed 10 bases at V and 9 bases at J, with 16 bases between. CDR3 amino acids: CATLGGRGSPLHF. In nucleotides, the CDR3 is TGTGCCACATTAGGGGGACGGGGTTCACCCCTCCACTTT.